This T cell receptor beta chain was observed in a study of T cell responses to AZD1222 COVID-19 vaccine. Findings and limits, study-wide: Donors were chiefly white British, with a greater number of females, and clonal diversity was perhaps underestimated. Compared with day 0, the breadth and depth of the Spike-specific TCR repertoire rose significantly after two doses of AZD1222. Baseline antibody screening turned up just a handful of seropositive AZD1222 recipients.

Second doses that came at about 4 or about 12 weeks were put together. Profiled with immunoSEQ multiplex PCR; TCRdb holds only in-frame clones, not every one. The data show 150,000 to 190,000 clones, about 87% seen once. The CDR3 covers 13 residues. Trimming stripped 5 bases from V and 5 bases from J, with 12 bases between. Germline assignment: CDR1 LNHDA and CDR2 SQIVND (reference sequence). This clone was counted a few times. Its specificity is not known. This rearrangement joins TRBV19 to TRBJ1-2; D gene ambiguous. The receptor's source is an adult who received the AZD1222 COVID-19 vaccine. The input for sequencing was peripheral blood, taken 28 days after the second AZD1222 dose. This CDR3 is CASSREGRYGYTF. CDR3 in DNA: TGTGCCAGTAGTCGTGAAGGGAGGTATGGCTACACCTTC.